This TCR beta chain emerged from a study of blood T cell repertoires in COVID-19 (dated by TCRdb to 2018 to 2021). Describing the broader study: Collaborator samples came from the United States, Italy and Spain and covered acute and convalescent phases of COVID-19. The prospective study material was composed of cDNA or gDNA derived from T cells, B-cell-depleted T cells, or PBMCs. Subjects who had been exposed to COVID-19, were actively infected with it, or had recovered from it provided the deeply sampled blood TCRbeta repertoires that made up the dataset. The repertoires were released in a freely available public database meant as a resource for research on the immune response to SARS-CoV-2. Samples came from the ongoing ImmuneRACE study (first 160 participants) plus 1,254 subjects from 6 global collaborators. A de-identified subject ID, COVID-19 status, age in years and sex were almost always included in the sample metadata. Where HLA class I and class II types were available, the types were taken from metadata supplied by the sample provider, not from assay-based typing. General findings and caveats noted by the study authors: How much clinical and demographic metadata was included differed by source and by participant, and the metadata was provided uncurated.

The immunoSEQ Assay, a bias-controlled multiplex PCR, was used to amplify TCRbeta CDR3 regions from genomic DNA. In the authors' own workflow: Nucleated cell counts per sample were estimated from amplification of reference gene primers within the assay. To quantify the absolute abundance of each unique TCRbeta CDR3 rearrangement, sequence reads were collapsed and filtered. For each sample, productive Simpson clonality was calculated as the square root of Simpson's diversity index over productive rearrangements. Held by TCRdb, this immuneACCESS table contains in-frame sequences only and omits some clones. Under half of the omission traces to an unresolved V gene where checked; the cause of the rest is unknown. The V and J calls and clone size come from that table; D and trimming were worked out from the DNA. The sample table lists roughly 100,000 clones, 70% to 90% of them with a count of one. The top ten clonotypes cover over 2% of the sample.

V was cut back by 2 bases and J by 7 bases, leaving a gap of 18 bases between them. The CDR3 has 16 amino acids, counting the end cysteine and phenylalanine. Only the CDR3 region is kept as DNA, spanning 48 bases read in frame from base 1. CDR1 and CDR2, per the germline V gene, are MNHEY and SVGEGT. Comments on this clone: The specificity of this receptor is unknown. Base qualities are missing; no much larger clone stands one base away.

Whole blood was collected in K2EDTA tubes by collaborating institutions according to the institutions' own protocols. For TCRbeta analysis, collaborator samples were shipped as frozen whole blood, as isolated PBMCs, or as DNA extracted from either sample type. This clonotype originated in a man aged 50-60 years with active COVID-19. Rearrangement joined TRBV6-2 or TRBV6-3 to TRBJ2-1; tentative D gene TRBD2, with 7 bases matching. The sequencing sample was made of peripheral blood. In nucleotides, the sequence is TGTGCCAGCAGTTACGAGGGGGGGGCCCTGGGGAATGAGCAGTTCTTC. It translates as CASSYEGGALGNEQFF.